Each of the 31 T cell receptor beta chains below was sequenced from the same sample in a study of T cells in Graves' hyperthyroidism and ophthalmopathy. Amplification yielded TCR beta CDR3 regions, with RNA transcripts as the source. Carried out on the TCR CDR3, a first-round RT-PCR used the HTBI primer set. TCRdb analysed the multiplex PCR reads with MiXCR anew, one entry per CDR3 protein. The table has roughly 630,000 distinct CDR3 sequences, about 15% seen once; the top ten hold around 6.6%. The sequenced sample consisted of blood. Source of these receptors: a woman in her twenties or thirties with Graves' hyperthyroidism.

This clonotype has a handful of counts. The CDR3 DNA reads as TGCGCCAGCAGCCAACCGGCAAGCGGGAGGGAGTCAGATACGCAGTATTTT. This sequence encodes CASSQPASGRESDTQYF. V usage is TRBV4-1 and J usage is TRBJ2-3, with TRBD2 matching 10 bases. The CDR3 sequence is 17 residues long. The V gene end was trimmed by 2 bases and the J gene end by 4 bases; junction bases not matched to a gene: 9. From germline, CDR1 is MGHRA and CDR2 YSYEKL.

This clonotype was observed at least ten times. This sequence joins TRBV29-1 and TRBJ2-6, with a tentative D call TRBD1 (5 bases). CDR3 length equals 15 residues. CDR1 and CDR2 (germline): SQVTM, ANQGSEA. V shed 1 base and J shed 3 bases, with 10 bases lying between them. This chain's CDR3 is CSVEVSRGGANVLTF. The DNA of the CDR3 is TGCAGCGTTGAAGTGTCAAGGGGTGGGGCCAACGTCCTGACTTTC.

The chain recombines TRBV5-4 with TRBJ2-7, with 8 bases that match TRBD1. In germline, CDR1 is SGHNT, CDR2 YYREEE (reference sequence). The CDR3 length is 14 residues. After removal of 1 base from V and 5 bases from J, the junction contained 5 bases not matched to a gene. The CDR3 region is CASSLRTGLHEQYF. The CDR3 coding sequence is TGTGCCAGCAGCTTGAGGACAGGGTTACACGAGCAGTACTTC. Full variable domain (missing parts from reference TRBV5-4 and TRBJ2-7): ETGVTQSPTHLIKTRGQQVTLRCSSQSGHNTVSWYQQALGQGPQFIFQYYREEENGRGNFPPRFSGLQFPNYSSELNVNALELDDSALYLCASSLRTGLHEQYFGPGTRLTVT.

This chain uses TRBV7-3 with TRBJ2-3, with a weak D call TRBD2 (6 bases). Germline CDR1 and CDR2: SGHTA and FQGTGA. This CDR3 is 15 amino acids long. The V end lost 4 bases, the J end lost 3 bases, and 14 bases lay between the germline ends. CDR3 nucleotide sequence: TGTGCCAGCAGCTACAGAGGGGAGGCGACAGATACGCAGTATTTT. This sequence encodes CASSYRGEATDTQYF.

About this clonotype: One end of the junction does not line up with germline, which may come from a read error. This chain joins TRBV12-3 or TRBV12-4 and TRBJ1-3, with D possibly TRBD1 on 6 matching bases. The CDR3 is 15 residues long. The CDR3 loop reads CASRTAGVSGTTIYF. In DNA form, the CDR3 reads TGTGCCAGCAGGACCGCAGGGGTCTCTGGAACCACCATATATTTT.

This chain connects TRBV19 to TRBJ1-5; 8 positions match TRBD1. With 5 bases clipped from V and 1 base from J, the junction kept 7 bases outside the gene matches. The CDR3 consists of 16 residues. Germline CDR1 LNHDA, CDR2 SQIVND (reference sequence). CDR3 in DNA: TGTGCCAGTAGTTATACAGGGGGAGCGAGCAATCAGCCCCAGCATTTT. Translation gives CASSYTGGASNQPQHF. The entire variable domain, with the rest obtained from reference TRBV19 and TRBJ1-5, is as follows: DGGITQSPKYLFRKEGQNVTLSCEQNLNHDAMYWYRQDPGQGLRLIYYSQIVNDFQKGDIAEGYSVSREKKESFPLTVTSAQKNPTAFYLCASSYTGGASNQPQHFGDGTRLSIL.

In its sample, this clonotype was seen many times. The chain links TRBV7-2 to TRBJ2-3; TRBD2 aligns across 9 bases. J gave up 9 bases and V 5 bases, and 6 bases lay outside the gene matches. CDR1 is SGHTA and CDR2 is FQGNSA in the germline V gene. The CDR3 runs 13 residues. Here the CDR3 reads CASSVRLAATQYF. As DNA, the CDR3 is TGTGCCAGCAGCGTCCGACTAGCGGCAACGCAGTATTTT.

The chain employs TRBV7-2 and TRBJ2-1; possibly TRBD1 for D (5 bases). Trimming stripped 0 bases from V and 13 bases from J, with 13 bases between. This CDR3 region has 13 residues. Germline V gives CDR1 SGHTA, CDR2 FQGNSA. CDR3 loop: CASSLASVREQFF. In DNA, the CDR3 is TGTGCCAGCAGCTTAGCGAGCGTCAGGGAACAGTTCTTC.

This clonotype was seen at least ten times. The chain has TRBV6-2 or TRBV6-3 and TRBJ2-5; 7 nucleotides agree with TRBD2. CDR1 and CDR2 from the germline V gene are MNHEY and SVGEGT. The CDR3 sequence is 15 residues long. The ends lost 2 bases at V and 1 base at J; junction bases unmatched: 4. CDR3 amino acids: CASSYRGRGQETQYF. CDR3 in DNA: TGTGCCAGCAGTTACCGAGGGAGGGGCCAAGAGACCCAGTACTTC.

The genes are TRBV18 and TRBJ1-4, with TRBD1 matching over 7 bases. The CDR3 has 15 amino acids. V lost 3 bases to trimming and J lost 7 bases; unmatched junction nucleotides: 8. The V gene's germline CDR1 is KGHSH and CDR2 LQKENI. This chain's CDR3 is CASSPQQGPFEKLFF. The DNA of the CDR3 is TGTGCCAGCTCACCCCAACAGGGGCCTTTTGAAAAACTGTTTTTT.

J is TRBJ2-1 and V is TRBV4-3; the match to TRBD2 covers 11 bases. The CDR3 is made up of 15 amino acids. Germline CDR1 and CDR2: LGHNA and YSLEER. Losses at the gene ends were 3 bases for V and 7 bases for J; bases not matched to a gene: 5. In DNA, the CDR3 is TGCGCCAGCAGCCAGGCGTCTAGCGGGAGGAATGAGCAGTTCTTC. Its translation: CASSQASSGRNEQFF.

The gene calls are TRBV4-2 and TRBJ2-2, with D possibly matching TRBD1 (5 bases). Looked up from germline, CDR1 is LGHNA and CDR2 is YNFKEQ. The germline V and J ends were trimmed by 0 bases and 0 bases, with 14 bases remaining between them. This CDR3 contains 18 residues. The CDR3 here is CASSQDAAGPPNTGELFF. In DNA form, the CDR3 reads TGTGCCAGCAGCCAAGATGCGGCAGGGCCCCCGAACACCGGGGAGCTGTTTTTT.

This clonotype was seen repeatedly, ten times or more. The CDR3 DNA is TGTGCCAGCAGCCAAGACAGGCTGCGCGAGCAGTACTTC. It translates to CASSQDRLREQYF. This chain joins TRBV7-8 and TRBJ2-7; possible D gene TRBD1, 6 bases. Germline V gene sequence: CDR1 SGHVS, CDR2 FQNEAQ. Trimming left V 5 bases short and J 6 bases short, with 14 bases between. The length of the CDR3 is 13 residues. The whole variable domain, remainder taken from reference TRBV7-8 and TRBJ2-7, is GAGVSQSPRYKVAKRGQDVALRCDPISGHVSLFWYQQALGQGPEFLTYFQNEAQLDKSGLPSDRFFAERPEGSVSTLKIQRTQQEDSAVYLCASSQDRLREQYFGPGTRLTVT.

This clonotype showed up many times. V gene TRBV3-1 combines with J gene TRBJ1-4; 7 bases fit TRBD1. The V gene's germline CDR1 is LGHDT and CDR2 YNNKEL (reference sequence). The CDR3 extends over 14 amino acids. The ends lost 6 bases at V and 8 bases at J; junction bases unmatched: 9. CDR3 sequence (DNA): TGTGCCAGCAGTCCCGACAGGGACGGAGAAAAACTGTTTTTT. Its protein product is CASSPDRDGEKLFF.

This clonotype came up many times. The CDR3 loop is CASSSIASWVQETQYF. CDR3 DNA sequence: TGTGCCAGCAGCTCTATAGCGTCATGGGTCCAAGAGACCCAGTACTTC. The chain has TRBV7-2 and TRBJ2-5; D is possibly TRBD2 (5 bases). CDR1 SGHTA and CDR2 FQGNSA come from the germline V gene. Trimming took 4 bases from V and 1 from J, leaving 16 bases between them. The CDR3 is made up of 16 amino acids.

CDR3 sequence reads: CASSFRVSHNEQFF. As DNA, the CDR3 is TGTGCCAGCAGTTTCCGGGTATCCCACAATGAGCAGTTCTTC. The gene calls are TRBV12-3 or TRBV12-4 and TRBJ2-1; D is undetermined. This CDR3 is built from 14 residues. Trimming took off 3 bases at V and 5 bases at J, with 11 bases between the two ends.

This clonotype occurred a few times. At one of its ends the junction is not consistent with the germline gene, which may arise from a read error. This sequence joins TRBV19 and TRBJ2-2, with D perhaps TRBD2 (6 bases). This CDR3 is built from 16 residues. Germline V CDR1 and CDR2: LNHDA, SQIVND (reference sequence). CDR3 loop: CATSPFGGPRTGELFF. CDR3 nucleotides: TGTGCCACTAGTCCCTTCGGAGGGCCGAGAACCGGGGAGCTGTTTTTT.

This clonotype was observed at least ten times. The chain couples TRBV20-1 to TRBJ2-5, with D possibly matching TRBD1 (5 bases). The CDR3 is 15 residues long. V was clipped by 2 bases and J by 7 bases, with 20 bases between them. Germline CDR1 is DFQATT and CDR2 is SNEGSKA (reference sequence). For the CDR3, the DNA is TGCAGTGCTAGACCGTTTAACGACTGGCAGGGGACCCAGTACTTC. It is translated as CSARPFNDWQGTQYF.

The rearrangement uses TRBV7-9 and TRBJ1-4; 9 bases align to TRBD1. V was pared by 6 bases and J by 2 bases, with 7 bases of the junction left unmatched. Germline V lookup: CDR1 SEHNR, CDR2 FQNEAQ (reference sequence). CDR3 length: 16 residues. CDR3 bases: TGTGCCAGCAGGCGACAGGGGGGTGAGACTAATGAAAAACTGTTTTTT. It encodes CASRRQGGETNEKLFF.

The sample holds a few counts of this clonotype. This CDR3 is CASSFTSGRAQNIQYF. The CDR3 DNA follows: TGTGCCAGCAGCTTTACTAGCGGGAGGGCCCAGAACATTCAGTACTTC. The genes are TRBV7-9 and TRBJ2-4, with TRBD2 matching over 13 bases. CDR1 is SEHNR, CDR2 FQNEAQ, per germline (reference sequence). Losses at the gene ends were 3 bases for V and 7 bases for J; bases not matched to a gene: 6. This CDR3 has 16 amino acids. Full variable domain (rest looked up from reference TRBV7-9 and TRBJ2-4): DTGVSQNPRHKITKRGQNVTFRCDPISEHNRLYWYRQTLGQGPEFLTYFQNEAQLEKSRLLSDRFSAERPKGSFSTLEIQRTEQGDSAMYLCASSFTSGRAQNIQYFGAGTRLSVL.

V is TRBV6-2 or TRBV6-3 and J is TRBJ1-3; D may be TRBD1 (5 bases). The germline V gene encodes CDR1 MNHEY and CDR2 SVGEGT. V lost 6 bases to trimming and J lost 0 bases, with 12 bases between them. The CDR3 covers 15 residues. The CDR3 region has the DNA TGTGCCAGCAGAGAAGACAGAGCCTCTGGAAACACCATATATTTT. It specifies CASREDRASGNTIYF.

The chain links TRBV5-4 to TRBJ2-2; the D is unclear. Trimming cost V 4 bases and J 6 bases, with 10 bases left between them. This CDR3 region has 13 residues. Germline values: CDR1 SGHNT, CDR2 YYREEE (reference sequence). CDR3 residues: CASSGVLSGELFF. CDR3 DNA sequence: TGTGCCAGCAGCGGGGTCTTGTCCGGGGAGCTGTTTTTT.

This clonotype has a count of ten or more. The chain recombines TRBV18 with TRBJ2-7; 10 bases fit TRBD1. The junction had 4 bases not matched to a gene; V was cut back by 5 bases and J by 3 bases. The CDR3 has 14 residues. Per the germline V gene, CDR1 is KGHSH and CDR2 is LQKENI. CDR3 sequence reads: CASSSGTGDYEQYF. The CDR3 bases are TGTGCCAGCTCATCGGGGACAGGGGACTACGAGCAGTACTTC.

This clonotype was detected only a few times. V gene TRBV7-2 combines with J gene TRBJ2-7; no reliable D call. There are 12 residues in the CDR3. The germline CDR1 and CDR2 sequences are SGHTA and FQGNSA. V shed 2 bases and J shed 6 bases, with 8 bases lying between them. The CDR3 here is CASSLFGSEQYF. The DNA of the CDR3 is TGTGCCAGCAGCTTATTTGGATCCGAGCAGTACTTC.

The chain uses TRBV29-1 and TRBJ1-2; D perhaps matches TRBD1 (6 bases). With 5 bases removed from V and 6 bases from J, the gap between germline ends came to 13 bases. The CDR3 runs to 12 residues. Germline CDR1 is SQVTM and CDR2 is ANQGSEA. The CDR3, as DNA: TGCAGCGTTTCTGCTCCAGGGGATGGCTACACCTTC. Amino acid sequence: CSVSAPGDGYTF.

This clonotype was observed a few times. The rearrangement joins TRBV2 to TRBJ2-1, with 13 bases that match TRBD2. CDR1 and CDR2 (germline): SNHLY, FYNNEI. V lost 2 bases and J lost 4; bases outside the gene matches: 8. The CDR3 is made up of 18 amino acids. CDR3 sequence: CASSEFPRGLAGYNEQFF. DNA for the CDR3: TGTGCCAGCAGTGAATTCCCCCGGGGACTAGCGGGATACAATGAGCAGTTCTTC.

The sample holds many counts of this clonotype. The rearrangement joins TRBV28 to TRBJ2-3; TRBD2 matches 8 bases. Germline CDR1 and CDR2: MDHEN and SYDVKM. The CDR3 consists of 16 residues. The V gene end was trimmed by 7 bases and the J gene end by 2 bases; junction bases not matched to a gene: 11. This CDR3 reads CASISSGIPNTDTQYF. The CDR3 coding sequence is TGTGCCAGCATCAGTAGCGGGATACCTAACACAGATACGCAGTATTTT.

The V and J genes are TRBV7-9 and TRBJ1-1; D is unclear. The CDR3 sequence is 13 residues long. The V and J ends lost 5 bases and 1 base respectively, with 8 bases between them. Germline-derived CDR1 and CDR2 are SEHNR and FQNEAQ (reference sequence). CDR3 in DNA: TGTGCCAGCAGCATCCCAGAGAACACTGAAGCTTTCTTT. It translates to CASSIPENTEAFF.

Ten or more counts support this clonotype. The CDR3 DNA is TGCGCCAGCAGCTTGGTTGGACCAAGCAATGAGCAGTTCTTC. It codes for CASSLVGPSNEQFF. This chain connects TRBV5-1 to TRBJ2-1, with D uncertain. The CDR3 has 14 residues. V was pared by 0 bases and J by 6 bases, with 10 bases between. The V gene's germline CDR1 is SGHRS and CDR2 YFSETQ.

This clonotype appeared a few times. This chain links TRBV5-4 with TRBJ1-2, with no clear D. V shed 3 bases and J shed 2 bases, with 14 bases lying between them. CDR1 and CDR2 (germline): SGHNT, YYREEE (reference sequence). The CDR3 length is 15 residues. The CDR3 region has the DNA TGTGCCAGCAGCTCGCTGAGAGACGGAAACTATGGCTACACCTTC. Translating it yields CASSSLRDGNYGYTF. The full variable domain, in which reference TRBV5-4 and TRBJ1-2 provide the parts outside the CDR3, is ETGVTQSPTHLIKTRGQQVTLRCSSQSGHNTVSWYQQALGQGPQFIFQYYREEENGRGNFPPRFSGLQFPNYSSELNVNALELDDSALYLCASSSLRDGNYGYTFGSGTRLTVV.

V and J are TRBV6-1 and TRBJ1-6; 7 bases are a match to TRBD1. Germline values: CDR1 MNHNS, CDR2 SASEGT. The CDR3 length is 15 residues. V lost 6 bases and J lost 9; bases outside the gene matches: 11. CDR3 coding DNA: TGTGCCAGCAGATATCCTGACAGGGTGGCTTCACCCCTCCACTTT. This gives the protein CASRYPDRVASPLHF.